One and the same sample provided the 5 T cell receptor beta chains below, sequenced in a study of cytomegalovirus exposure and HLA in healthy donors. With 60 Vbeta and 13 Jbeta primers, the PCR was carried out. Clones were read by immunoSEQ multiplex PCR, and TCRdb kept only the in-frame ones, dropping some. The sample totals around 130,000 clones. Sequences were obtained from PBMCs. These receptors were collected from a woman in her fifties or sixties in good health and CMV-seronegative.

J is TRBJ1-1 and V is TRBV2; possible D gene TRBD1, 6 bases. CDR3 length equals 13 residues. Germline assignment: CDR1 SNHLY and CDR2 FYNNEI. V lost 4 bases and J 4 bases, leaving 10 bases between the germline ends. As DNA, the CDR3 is TGTGCCAGCAGTGTTGTAGGGGGCACTGAAGCTTTCTTT. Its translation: CASSVVGGTEAFF.

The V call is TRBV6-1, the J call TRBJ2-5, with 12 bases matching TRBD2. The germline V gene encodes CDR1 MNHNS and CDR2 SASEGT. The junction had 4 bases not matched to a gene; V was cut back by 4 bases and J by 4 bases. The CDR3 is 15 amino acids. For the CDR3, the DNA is TGTGCCAGCAGTGGGCTAGCGGGGGGGAGAGAGACCCAGTACTTC. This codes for CASSGLAGGRETQYF.

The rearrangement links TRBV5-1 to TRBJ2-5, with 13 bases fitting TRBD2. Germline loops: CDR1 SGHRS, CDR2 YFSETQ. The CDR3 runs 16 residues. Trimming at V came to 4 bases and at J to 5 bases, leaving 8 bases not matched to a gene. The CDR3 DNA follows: TGCGCCAGCAGCCTCCGACTAGCGGGGGGCGGGGAGACCCAGTACTTC. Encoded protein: CASSLRLAGGGETQYF.

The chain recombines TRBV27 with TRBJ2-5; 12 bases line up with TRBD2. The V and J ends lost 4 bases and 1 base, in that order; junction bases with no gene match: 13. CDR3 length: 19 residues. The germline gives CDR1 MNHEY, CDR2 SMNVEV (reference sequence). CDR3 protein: CASSSPSGTSGRLQETQYF. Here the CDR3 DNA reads TGTGCCAGCAGTTCACCTTCCGGGACTAGCGGGCGCCTCCAAGAGACCCAGTACTTC.

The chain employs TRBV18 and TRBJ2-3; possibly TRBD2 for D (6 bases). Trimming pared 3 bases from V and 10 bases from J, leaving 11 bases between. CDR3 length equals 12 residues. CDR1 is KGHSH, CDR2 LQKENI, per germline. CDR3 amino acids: CASSPSDYSQYF. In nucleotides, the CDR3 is TGTGCCAGCTCACCCTCGGACTACTCGCAGTATTTT.